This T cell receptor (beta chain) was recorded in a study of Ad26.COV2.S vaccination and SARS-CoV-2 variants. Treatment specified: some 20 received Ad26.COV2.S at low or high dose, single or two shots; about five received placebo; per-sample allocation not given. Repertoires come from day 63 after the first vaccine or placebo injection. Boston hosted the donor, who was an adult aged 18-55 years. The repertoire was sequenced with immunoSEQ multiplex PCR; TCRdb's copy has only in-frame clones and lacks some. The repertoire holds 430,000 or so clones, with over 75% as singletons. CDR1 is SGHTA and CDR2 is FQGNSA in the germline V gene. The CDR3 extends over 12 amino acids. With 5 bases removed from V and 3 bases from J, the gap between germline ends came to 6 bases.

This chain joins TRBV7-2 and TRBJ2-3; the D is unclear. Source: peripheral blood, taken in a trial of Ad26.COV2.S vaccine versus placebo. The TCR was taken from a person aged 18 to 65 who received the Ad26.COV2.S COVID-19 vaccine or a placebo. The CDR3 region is CASSPQTDTQYF. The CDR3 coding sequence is TGTGCCAGCAGCCCTCAAACAGATACGCAGTATTTT.